The next 24 T cell receptor beta chains were all read from a single sample in a study of T-cell memory formation after mild COVID-19. One entry per CDR3 protein, called by TCRdb with MiXCR from the 5' RACE reads. In the table there are roughly 310,000 distinct CDR3 sequences, roughly 15% of which are singletons. Input material: PBMCs or a T cell subset sorted from them (not recorded which). These receptors all come from a man aged 18 to 29 who had mild COVID-19 (a few samples of this study predate the infection). Cell type and time point are not known.

This clonotype has more than one count but fewer than ten. The CDR3 nucleotides are TGTGCCAGTAGTCCGGCAACGTGGGTCGCTGAAGCTTTCTTT. Translation: CASSPATWVAEAFF. The chain carries TRBV19 and TRBJ1-1; no clear D gene. The CDR3 has 14 amino acids. The V gene's germline CDR1 is LNHDA and CDR2 SQIVND (reference sequence). The germline V and J ends were trimmed by 5 bases and 6 bases, with 16 bases remaining between them.

The chain employs TRBV7-2 and TRBJ2-7; D is ambiguous. Germline CDR1 reads SGHTA; CDR2 reads FQGNSA. The CDR3 has 14 amino acids. V shed 0 bases and J shed 3 bases, with 9 bases lying between them. CDR3 nucleotides: TGTGCCAGCAGCTTAGCGGCAGATTACTACGAGCAGTACTTC. This sequence encodes CASSLAADYYEQYF. The complete variable domain, with remaining parts taken from reference TRBV7-2 and TRBJ2-7, reads GAGVSQSPSNKVTEKGKDVELRCDPISGHTALYWYRQSLGQGLEFLIYFQGNSAPDKSGLPSDRFSAERTGGSVSTLTIQRTQQEDSAVYLCASSLAADYYEQYFGPGTRLTVT.

This chain connects TRBV18 to TRBJ2-7, with 8 bases identical to TRBD1. Germline CDR1 is KGHSH and CDR2 is LQKENI. With V trimmed by 4 bases and J by 0 bases, 2 bases remained unmatched. This CDR3 has 14 residues. CDR3 DNA sequence: TGTGCCAGCTCACACGACAGGGGCTCCTACGAGCAGTACGTC. This gives the protein CASSHDRGSYEQYV.

V is TRBV6-5 and J is TRBJ1-2; TRBD1 is a possible D gene (6 bases). Germline CDR1 MNHEY, CDR2 SVGAGI. Trimming took 4 bases from V and 7 from J, leaving 13 bases between them. The CDR3 has 13 amino acids. CDR3 sequence: CASSFTGISGYTF. The CDR3 DNA is TGTGCCAGCAGTTTTACAGGGATCTCTGGCTACACCTTC.

The gene calls are TRBV20-1 and TRBJ2-7, with 7 positions matching TRBD2. This CDR3 has 14 residues. Trimming removed 1 base from V and 3 bases from J; junction bases left unmatched: 6. Germline V gene sequence: CDR1 DFQATT, CDR2 SNEGSKA (reference sequence). The CDR3 sequence is CSARGLRGVYEQYF. The CDR3 region has the DNA TGCAGTGCTAGAGGCCTCCGGGGGGTCTACGAGCAGTACTTC.

A few counts support this clonotype. The rearrangement uses TRBV24-1 and TRBJ2-5, with D hard to call. Germline assignment: CDR1 KGHDR and CDR2 SFDVKD. The CDR3 has 12 residues. Deletions cut 1 base from V and 5 bases from J, with 4 bases between. CDR3 region: CATSDLSETQYF. For the CDR3, the DNA is TGTGCCACCAGTGATTTATCCGAGACCCAGTACTTC.

The gene calls are TRBV5-1 and TRBJ2-2, with TRBD1 matching over 9 bases. In germline, CDR1 is SGHRS, CDR2 YFSETQ. The CDR3 loop spans 15 amino acids. V shed 3 bases, J shed 3 bases, and the junction held 3 bases outside the gene matches. This CDR3 reads CASSYRDRDTGELFF. The DNA of the CDR3 is TGCGCCAGCAGCTACCGGGACAGGGACACCGGGGAGCTGTTTTTT.

A word on this clonotype: The junction departs from germline at one end; a sequencing error may be responsible. V is TRBV2 and J is TRBJ2-3, with D perhaps TRBD1 (6 bases). There are 13 residues in the CDR3. Germline CDR1 reads SNHLY; CDR2 reads FYNNEI. In DNA, the CDR3 is TGTGCCAGCAGGGAAGGACAGACAGATACGCAGTATTTT. The encoded protein is CASREGQTDTQYF.

The chain carries TRBV21-1 and TRBJ2-1. TRBV21-1 has pseudogene status. There are 9 residues in the CDR3. The CDR3 region is CASRDEQFF. For the CDR3, the DNA is TGTGCCAGCAGGGATGAGCAGTTCTTC.

This chain links TRBV29-1 with TRBJ2-5, with 14 positions matching TRBD2. This CDR3 is 14 amino acids long. CDR1 is SQVTM and CDR2 is ANQGSEA in the germline V gene. V lost 5 bases, J lost 5 bases, and 4 bases stayed unmatched. The CDR3 here is CSVRLAGGPETQYF. The DNA for the CDR3 is TGCAGCGTTAGACTAGCGGGGGGGCCTGAGACCCAGTACTTC.

This chain joins TRBV6-5 and TRBJ1-2; D gene uncertain. CDR3 length: 13 amino acids. The germline V gene has CDR1 MNHEY and CDR2 SVGAGI. The V end was cut by 6 bases, the J end by 4 bases, with 12 bases between. The CDR3 sequence: CASRFPGAYGYTF. CDR3 DNA: TGTGCCAGCAGATTCCCGGGAGCCTATGGCTACACCTTC.

V is TRBV28 and J is TRBJ1-5, with 7 bases matching TRBD1. V lost 6 bases and J lost 0; bases outside the gene matches: 17. The length of the CDR3 is 19 residues. From germline, CDR1 is MDHEN and CDR2 SYDVKM. The CDR3 nucleotides read TGTGCCAGCAGGCGACCGACAGGGACCAGCGATTATAGCAATCAGCCCCAGCATTTT. Protein product: CASRRPTGTSDYSNQPQHF.

V gene TRBV6-5 combines with J gene TRBJ1-4; TRBD1 matches at 9 bases. Germline loops: CDR1 MNHEY, CDR2 SVGAGI. V was clipped by 5 bases and J by 8 bases; unmatched bases: 9. The CDR3 has 15 residues. This CDR3 reads CASSPRDRDREKLFF. For the CDR3, the DNA is TGTGCCAGCAGTCCCCGGGACAGGGATCGCGAAAAACTGTTTTTT.

This chain joins TRBV4-3 and TRBJ2-3, with D perhaps being TRBD1 or TRBD2 (5 bases each). There are 18 residues in the CDR3. The ends were cut back, 4 bases at V and 0 bases at J, with 20 bases in the middle. Germline loops: CDR1 LGHNA, CDR2 YSLEER. The CDR3: CASSLLPPGTISTDTQYF. In DNA, the CDR3 is TGCGCCAGCAGCCTGTTACCTCCCGGGACGATTAGCACAGATACGCAGTATTTT.

This clonotype was seen more than once but under ten times. V is TRBV7-2 and J is TRBJ1-1, with TRBD1 matching 9 bases. CDR3 length: 14 residues. CDR1 and CDR2 from the germline V gene are SGHTA and FQGNSA. The junction had 7 bases not matched to a gene; V was cut back by 4 bases and J by 7 bases. The CDR3 DNA reads TGTGCCAGCAGCTCCAGGACAGGGGAGGGTGAAGCTTTCTTT. It codes for CASSSRTGEGEAFF.

J is TRBJ2-3 and V is TRBV9; TRBD2 aligns across 10 bases. Trimming took 4 bases from V and 1 from J; bases not matched to a gene: 18. The CDR3 runs 20 residues. Germline lookup yields CDR1 SGDLS and CDR2 YYNGEE. CDR3 DNA: TGTGCCAGCAGCCCGCGTGTGGGGGGACTAGCGACTTCGCGCACAGATACGCAGTATTTT. This gives the protein CASSPRVGGLATSRTDTQYF.

This clonotype occurred many times. The chain uses TRBV27 and TRBJ2-3; TRBD2 matches at 7 bases. This CDR3 region has 16 residues. V was clipped by 0 bases and J by 0 bases; unmatched bases: 3. The germline V gene has CDR1 MNHEY and CDR2 SMNVEV (reference sequence). CDR3 sequence reads: CASSLSSGDSTDTQYF. The CDR3 coding sequence is TGTGCCAGCAGTTTATCGAGCGGGGATAGCACAGATACGCAGTATTTT.

This clonotype was seen only a few times. This sequence joins TRBV7-2 and TRBJ2-5, with D possibly matching TRBD2 (6 bases). The CDR3 runs 15 residues. V lost 1 base and J lost 5, with 14 bases in between. CDR1 is SGHTA and CDR2 is FQGNSA in the germline V gene. The CDR3 is CASSLVAREGETQYF. The CDR3 DNA reads TGTGCCAGCAGCTTAGTGGCGCGGGAAGGGGAGACCCAGTACTTC.

This rearrangement joins TRBV7-9 to TRBJ2-2; 8 bases align to TRBD2. Germline V gene sequence: CDR1 SEHNR, CDR2 FQNEAQ (reference sequence). Germline trimming cut 6 bases from V and 5 bases from J; bases unmatched to any gene: 11. This CDR3 spans 16 amino acids. The CDR3 DNA follows: TGTGCCAGCAGGAGGGACGGGACTAGAGGGACCGGGGAGCTGTTTTTT. Encoded protein: CASRRDGTRGTGELFF.

Details on this clonotype: It may be a read error: a sequence one base away is much more abundant. The rearrangement joins TRBV7-9 to TRBJ1-6; no clear D. The CDR3 covers 12 residues. Germline CDR1 reads SEHNR; CDR2 reads FQNEAQ (reference sequence). V lost 2 bases to trimming and J lost 9 bases, with 5 bases between them. CDR3 nucleotide sequence: TGTGCCAGCAGCTTATGGGGTTCACCCCTCCACTTT. This encodes CASSLWGSPLHF.

This clonotype showed up just a few times. The rearrangement links TRBV5-4 to TRBJ1-2; D might be TRBD1 (6 bases). Germline CDR1 reads SGHNT; CDR2 reads YYREEE (reference sequence). V dropped 4 bases and J dropped 4 bases, with 14 bases sitting between them. The CDR3 loop spans 14 amino acids. The CDR3 DNA reads TGTGCCAGCAGCAACAGGGACGGGGGCTATGGCTACACCTTC. It is translated as CASSNRDGGYGYTF.

This clonotype was seen a few times. V is TRBV25-1 and J is TRBJ2-3; TRBD1 agrees at 7 bases. Losses at the gene ends were 5 bases for V and 2 bases for J; bases not matched to a gene: 7. The length of the CDR3 is 15 residues. Germline V gene sequence: CDR1 MGHDK, CDR2 SYGVNS. CDR3 residues: CASSTQGVSTDTQYF. The CDR3, as DNA: TGTGCCAGCAGTACTCAGGGGGTATCCACAGATACGCAGTATTTT.

The chain has TRBV4-1 and TRBJ1-1, with a tentative D call TRBD1 (5 bases). V lost 5 bases and J lost 5, with 12 bases in between. Germline assignment: CDR1 MGHRA and CDR2 YSYEKL. The CDR3 loop spans 13 amino acids. CDR3: CASSYGKGTEAFF. DNA of the CDR3: TGCGCCAGCAGCTACGGGAAGGGGACTGAAGCTTTCTTT.

This clonotype was picked up one time. The V gene is TRBV7-3, the J gene TRBJ2-3, with D perhaps TRBD1 or TRBD2 (5 bases each). With 4 bases removed from V and 6 bases from J, the gap between germline ends came to 14 bases. This CDR3 spans 14 amino acids. The germline gives CDR1 SGHTA, CDR2 FQGTGA. CDR3 in amino acids: CASSSTTAADTQYF. CDR3 nucleotide sequence: TGTGCCAGCAGCTCGACGACAGCGGCCGATACGCAGTATTTT. The variable domain in full, completed from reference TRBV7-3 and TRBJ2-3, reads GAGVSQTPSNKVTEKGKYVELRCDPISGHTALYWYRQSLGQGPEFLIYFQGTGAADDSGLPNDRFFAVRPEGSVSTLKIQRTERGDSAVYLCASSSTTAADTQYFGPGTRLTVL.